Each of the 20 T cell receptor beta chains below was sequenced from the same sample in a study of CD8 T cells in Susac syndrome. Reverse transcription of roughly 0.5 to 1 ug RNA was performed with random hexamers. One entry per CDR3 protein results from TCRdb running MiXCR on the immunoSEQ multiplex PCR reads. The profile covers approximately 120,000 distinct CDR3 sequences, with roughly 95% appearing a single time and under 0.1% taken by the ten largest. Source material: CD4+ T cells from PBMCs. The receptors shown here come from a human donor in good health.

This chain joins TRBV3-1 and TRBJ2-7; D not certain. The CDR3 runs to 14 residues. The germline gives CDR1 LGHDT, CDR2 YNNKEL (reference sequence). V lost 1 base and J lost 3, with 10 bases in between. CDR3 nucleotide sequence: TGTGCCAGCAGCCAAGTGAGTTTCGGCTACGAGCAGTACTTC. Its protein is CASSQVSFGYEQYF.

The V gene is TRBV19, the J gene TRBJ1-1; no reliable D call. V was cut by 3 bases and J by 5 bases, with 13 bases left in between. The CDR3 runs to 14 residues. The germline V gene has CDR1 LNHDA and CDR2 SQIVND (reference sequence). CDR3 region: CASSIRGSRTEAFF. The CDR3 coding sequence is TGTGCCAGTAGTATCCGTGGGAGTCGGACTGAAGCTTTCTTT.

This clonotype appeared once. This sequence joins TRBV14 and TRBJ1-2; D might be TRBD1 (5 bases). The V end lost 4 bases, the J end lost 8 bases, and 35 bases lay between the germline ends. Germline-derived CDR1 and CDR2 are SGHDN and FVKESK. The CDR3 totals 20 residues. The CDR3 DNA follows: TGTGCCAGCAGCCCCAGTGCCCGACAGCAACCCGATATTGATATAGGGGGCTACACCTTC. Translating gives CASSPSARQQPDIDIGGYTF.

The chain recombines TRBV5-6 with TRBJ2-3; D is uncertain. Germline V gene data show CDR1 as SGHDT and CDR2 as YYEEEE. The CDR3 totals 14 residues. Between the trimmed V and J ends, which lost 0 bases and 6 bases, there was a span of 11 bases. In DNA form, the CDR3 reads TGTGCCAGCAGCTTGGATCGGCCGTGGGATACGCAGTATTTT. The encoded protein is CASSLDRPWDTQYF.

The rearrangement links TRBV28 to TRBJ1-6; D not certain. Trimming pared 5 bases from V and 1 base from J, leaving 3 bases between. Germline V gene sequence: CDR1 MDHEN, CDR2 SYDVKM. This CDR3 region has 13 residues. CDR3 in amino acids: CASSGSYNSPLHF. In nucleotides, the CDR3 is TGTGCCAGCAGTGGTTCCTATAATTCACCCCTCCACTTT. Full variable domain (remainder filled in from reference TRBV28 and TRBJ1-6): DVKVTQSSRYLVKRTGEKVFLECVQDMDHENMFWYRQDPGLGLRLIYFSYDVKMKEKGDIPEGYSVSREKKERFSLILESASTNQTSMYLCASSGSYNSPLHFGNGTRLTVT.

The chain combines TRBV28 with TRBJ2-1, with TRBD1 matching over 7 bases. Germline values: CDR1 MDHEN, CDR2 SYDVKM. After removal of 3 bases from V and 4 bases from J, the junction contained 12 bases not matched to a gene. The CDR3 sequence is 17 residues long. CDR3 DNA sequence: TGTGCCAGCAGTTTCCCCGGACAGGCATTTAGTTACAATGAGCAGTTCTTC. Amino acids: CASSFPGQAFSYNEQFF.

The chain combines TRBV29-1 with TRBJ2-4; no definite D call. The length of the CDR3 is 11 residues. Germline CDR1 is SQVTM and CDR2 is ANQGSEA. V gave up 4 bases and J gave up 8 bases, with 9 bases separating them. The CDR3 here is CSVGRADIQYF. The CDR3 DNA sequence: TGCAGCGTTGGAAGGGCGGACATTCAGTACTTC.

Here the CDR3 DNA reads TGCAGTGCTAGAGCGACAGGAAGCAATCTCCTCAGCTCCTACGAGCAGTACTTC. Protein product: CSARATGSNLLSSYEQYF. V usage is TRBV20-1 and J usage is TRBJ2-7; possible D gene TRBD1, 6 bases. Per germline, CDR1 DFQATT and CDR2 SNEGSKA (reference sequence). This CDR3 has 18 amino acids. The V and J ends lost 1 base and 0 bases respectively, with 22 bases between them.

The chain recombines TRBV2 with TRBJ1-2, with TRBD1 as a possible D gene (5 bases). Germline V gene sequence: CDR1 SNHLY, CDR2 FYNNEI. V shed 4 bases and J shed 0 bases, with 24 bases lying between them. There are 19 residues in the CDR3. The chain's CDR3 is CASSVLLGTQKRSNYGYTF. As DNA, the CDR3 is TGTGCCAGCAGTGTGCTTTTGGGGACCCAGAAAAGGTCTAACTATGGCTACACCTTC.

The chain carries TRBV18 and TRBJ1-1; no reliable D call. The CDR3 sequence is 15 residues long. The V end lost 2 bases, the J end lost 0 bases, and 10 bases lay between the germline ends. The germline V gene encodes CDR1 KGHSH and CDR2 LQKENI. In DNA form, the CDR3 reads TGTGCCAGCTCACCAGCAAGGGCAGTGAACACTGAAGCTTTCTTT. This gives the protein CASSPARAVNTEAFF.

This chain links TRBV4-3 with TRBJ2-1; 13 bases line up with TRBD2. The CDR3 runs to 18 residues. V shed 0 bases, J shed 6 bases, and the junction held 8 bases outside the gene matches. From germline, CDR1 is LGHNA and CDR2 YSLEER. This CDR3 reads CASSQDYPGLAGANEQFF. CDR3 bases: TGCGCCAGCAGCCAAGATTACCCAGGACTAGCGGGAGCCAATGAGCAGTTCTTC.

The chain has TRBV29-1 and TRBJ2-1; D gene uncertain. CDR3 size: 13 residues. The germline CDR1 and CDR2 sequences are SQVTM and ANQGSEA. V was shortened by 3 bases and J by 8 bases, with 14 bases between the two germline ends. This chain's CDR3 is CSVDGRPGDEQFF. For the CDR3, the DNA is TGCAGCGTTGACGGGCGGCCCGGCGATGAGCAGTTCTTC.

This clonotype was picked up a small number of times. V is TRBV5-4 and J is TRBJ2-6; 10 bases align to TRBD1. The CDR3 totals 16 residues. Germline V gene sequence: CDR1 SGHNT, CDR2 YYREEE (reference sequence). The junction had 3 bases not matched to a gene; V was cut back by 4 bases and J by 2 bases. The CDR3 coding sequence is TGTGCCAGCAGCCCCGACAGGGGGCCTGGGGCCAACGTCCTGACTTTC. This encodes CASSPDRGPGANVLTF.

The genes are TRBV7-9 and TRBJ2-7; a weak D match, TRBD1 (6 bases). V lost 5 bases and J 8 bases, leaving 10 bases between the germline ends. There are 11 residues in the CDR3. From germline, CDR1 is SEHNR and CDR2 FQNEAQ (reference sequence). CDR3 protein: CASSPGVQQYF. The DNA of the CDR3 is TGTGCCAGCAGCCCAGGGGTACAGCAGTACTTC.

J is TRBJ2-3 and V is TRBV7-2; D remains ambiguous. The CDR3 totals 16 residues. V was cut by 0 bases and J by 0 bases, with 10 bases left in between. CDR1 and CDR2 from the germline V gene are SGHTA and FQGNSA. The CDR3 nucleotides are TGTGCCAGCAGCTTAGCTAGGCCGGCCAGCACAGATACGCAGTATTTT. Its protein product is CASSLARPASTDTQYF.

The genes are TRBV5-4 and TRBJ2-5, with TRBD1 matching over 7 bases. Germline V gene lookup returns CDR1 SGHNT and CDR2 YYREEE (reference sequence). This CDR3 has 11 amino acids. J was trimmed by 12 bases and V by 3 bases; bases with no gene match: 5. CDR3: CASSSQGQEYF. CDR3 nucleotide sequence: TGTGCCAGCAGCTCACAAGGACAGGAGTACTTC.

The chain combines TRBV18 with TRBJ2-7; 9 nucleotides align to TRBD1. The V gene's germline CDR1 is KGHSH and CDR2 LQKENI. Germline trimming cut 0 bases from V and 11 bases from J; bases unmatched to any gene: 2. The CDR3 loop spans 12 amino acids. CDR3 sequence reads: CASSPPQGAKYF. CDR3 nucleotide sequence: TGTGCCAGCTCACCACCACAGGGGGCTAAGTACTTC.

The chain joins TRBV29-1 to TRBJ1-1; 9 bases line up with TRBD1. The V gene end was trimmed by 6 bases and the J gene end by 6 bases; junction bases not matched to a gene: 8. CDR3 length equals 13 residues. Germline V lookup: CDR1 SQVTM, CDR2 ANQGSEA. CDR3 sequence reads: CSVNGQGTAEAFF. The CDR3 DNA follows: TGCAGCGTGAATGGACAGGGGACAGCTGAAGCTTTCTTT.

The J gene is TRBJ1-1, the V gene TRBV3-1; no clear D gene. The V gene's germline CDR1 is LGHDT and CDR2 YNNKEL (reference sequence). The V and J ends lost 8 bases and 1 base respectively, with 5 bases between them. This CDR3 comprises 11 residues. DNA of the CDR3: TGTGCCAGCCGACGGAACACTGAAGCTTTCTTT. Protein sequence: CASRRNTEAFF.

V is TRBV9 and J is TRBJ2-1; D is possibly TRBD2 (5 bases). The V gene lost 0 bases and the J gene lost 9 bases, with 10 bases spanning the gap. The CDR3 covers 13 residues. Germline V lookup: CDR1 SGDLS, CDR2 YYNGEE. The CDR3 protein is CASSVVVSGEQFF. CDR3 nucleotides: TGTGCCAGCAGCGTAGTCGTCAGCGGTGAGCAGTTCTTC.